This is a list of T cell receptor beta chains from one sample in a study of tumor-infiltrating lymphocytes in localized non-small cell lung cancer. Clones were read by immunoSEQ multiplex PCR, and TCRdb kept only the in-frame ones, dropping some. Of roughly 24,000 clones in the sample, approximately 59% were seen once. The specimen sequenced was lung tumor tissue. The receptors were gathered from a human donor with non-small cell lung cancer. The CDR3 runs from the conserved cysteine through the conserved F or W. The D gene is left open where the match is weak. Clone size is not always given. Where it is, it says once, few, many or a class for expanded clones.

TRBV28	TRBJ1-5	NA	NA	TGTGCCAGCAGTTCTCTCGCAGATATCAATCAGCCCCAGCATTTT	CASSSLADINQPQHF
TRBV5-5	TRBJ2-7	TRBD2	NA	TGTGCCAGCAGCATGTCTAGCGGGCGGTCCTACGAGCAGTACTTC	CASSMSSGRSYEQYF
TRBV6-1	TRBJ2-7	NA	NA	TGTGCCAGCAGTGAAGTCGAACAGGCTTACGAGCAGTACTTC	CASSEVEQAYEQYF
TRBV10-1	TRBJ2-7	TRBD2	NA	TGCGCCAGCAGCCCCGCCGGTACGGGAGGGTTCTACGAGCAGTACTTC	CASSPAGTGGFYEQYF
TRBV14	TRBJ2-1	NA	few	TGTGCCAGCAGCCTTCCCGGGGGAGTCTCCTACAATGAGCAGTTCTTC	CASSLPGGVSYNEQFF
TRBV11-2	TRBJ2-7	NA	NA	TGTGCCAGCAGCCTAATTTATGACAGACCTGAGCAGTACTTC	CASSLIYDRPEQYF
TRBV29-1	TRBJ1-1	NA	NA	TGCAGCGCTTTCAGCGCTCAGAACACTGAAGCTTTCTTT	CSAFSAQNTEAFF
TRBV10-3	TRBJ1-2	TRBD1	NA	TGTGCCATCAGTGAGGGACAGGGACATGGCTACACCTTC	CAISEGQGHGYTF
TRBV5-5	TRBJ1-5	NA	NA	TGTGCCAGCAGCTTCGGCACCCTCCTGGATCAGCCCCAGCATTTT	CASSFGTLLDQPQHF
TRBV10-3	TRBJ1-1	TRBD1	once	TGTGCCATCAGACCCCCGGGACAGGGGAGTACTGAAGCTTTCTTT	CAIRPPGQGSTEAFF
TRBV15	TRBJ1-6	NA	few	TGTGCCACCAGCAGAGATCGGGAGGGGGGGACCCTCCACTTT	CATSRDREGGTLHF
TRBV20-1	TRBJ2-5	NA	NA	TGCAGTGCTAGTACAGGGACTGCGGAGTACTTC	CSASTGTAEYF
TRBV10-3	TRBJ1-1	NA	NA	TGTGCCATCAGTGAGGTACAGAAAAATGAAGCTTTCTTT	CAISEVQKNEAFF
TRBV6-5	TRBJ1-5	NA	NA	TGTGCCGCGGGGATGGATAGCAATCAGCCCCAGCATTTT	CAAGMDSNQPQHF
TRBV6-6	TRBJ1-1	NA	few	TGTGCCAGCAGTTACTTGATCAGGGCTTTCTTT	CASSYLIRAFF
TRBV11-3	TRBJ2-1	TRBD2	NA	TGTGCCAGCAGCGAAAATAGCGGGGCCTCGGATGAGCAGTTCTTC	CASSENSGASDEQFF
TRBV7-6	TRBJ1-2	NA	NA	TGTGCCAGCAGCCCCAGGGCCGGAGACTATGGCTACACCTTC	CASSPRAGDYGYTF
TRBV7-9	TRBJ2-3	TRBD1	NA	TGTGCCAGCAGCTTAGTTCGACAGGGGGGGCCAGATACGCAGTATTTT	CASSLVRQGGPDTQYF
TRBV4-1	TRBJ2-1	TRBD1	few	TGCGCCAGCAGCCAACTCCCTCGGACAGGGCACGCCGATGAGCAGTTCTTC	CASSQLPRTGHADEQFF
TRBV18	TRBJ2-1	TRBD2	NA	TGTGCCAGCTCACCAATCATCGGCGGGAGCGCATACAATGAGCAGTTCTTC	CASSPIIGGSAYNEQFF
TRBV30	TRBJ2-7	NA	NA	TGTGCCTGGAAAGTTAAAGGGGGGCCGAAAGGGAAATACGAGCAGTACTTC	CAWKVKGGPKGKYEQYF
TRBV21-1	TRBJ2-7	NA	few	TGTGCCAGCAGCAAAGGGGGGTACGAGCAGTACTTC	CASSKGGYEQYF
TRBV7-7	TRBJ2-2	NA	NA	TGTGCCAGCGCGCAGGCAGGCGGGGAGCTGTTTTTT	CASAQAGGELFF
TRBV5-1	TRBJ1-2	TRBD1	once	TGCGCCAGCAGCTTGACCGCGGACAGGGTTGGCTACACCTTC	CASSLTADRVGYTF
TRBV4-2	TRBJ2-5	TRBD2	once	TGTGCCAGCAGCCAAGGCAGTCTAGCGGGGCAAGAGACCCAGTACTTC	CASSQGSLAGQETQYF
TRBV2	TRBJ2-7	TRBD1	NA	TGTGCCAGCAGTGAAGGGAGGGACAGGGGGCCCCAACGCCCAAGGCAGCAGTACTTC	CASSEGRDRGPQRPRQQYF
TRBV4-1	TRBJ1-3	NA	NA	TGCGCCAGCAGCCTGACAGCTAACTCTGGAAACACCATATATTTT	CASSLTANSGNTIYF
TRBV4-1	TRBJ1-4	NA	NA	TGCGCCAGCAGCCAAGCAGGGGATGAAAAACTGTTTTTT	CASSQAGDEKLFF
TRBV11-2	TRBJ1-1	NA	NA	TGTGCCAGCAGCTTCTCACGGGGCACTGAAGCTTTCTTT	CASSFSRGTEAFF
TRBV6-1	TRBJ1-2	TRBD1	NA	TGTGCCAGCAGTGGACCGACAGGGGTCGGCTACACCTTC	CASSGPTGVGYTF
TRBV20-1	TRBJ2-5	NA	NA	TGCAGTGCTACCGGGGCGGAGACCCAGTACTTC	CSATGAETQYF
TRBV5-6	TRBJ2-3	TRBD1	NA	TGTGCCAGCAGCTCAGGACAGGGGTTCGGGGATACGCAGTATTTT	CASSSGQGFGDTQYF
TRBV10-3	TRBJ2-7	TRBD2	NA	TGTGCCATCAGCCAAACCGGGACTAGCGGGTACGAGCAGTACTTC	CAISQTGTSGYEQYF
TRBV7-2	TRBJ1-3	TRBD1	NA	TGTGCCAGCAGCTTGGGGACAGGGGTTAGCTCTGGAAACACCATATATTTT	CASSLGTGVSSGNTIYF
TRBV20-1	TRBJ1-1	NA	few	TGCAGTGCACCCCGGAACACTGAAGCTTTCTTT	CSAPRNTEAFF
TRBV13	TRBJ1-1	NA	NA	TGTGCCAGCAGCTTTGGCCTGGGGATGAACACTGAAGCTTTCTTT	CASSFGLGMNTEAFF
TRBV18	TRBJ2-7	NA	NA	TGTGCCAGCTCACCTTCTAGCAGCTCCTACGAGCAGTACTTC	CASSPSSSSYEQYF